One sample yielded the 27 T cell receptor beta chains listed below, sequenced in a study of CD8 T cells in ankylosing spondylitis (dated by TCRdb to 2015 to 2018). General study outcomes and caveats: Blood from ankylosing spondylitis patients appeared to be characterized by a TCR beta motif composed of 7 to 9 highly homologous amino acid variants.

The receptor library was made with 5' RACE. The instrument given in TCRdb is Illumina HiSeq 2500. TCRdb took the public reads, trimmed them with fastp at Q25, ran MiXCR for clone calling and kept in-frame beta chains. Here each entry gathers all rows of one CDR3 protein and keeps the most common genes and DNA. Counted in this sample were 700,000 to 1,000,000 distinct CDR3 sequences; roughly 12% of them appeared once. The ten largest clones add up to under 0.6% of the sample. No antigens are known for them. Sequencing input: blood, either unsorted or a sorted T cell fraction (not recorded which). The receptor source for this set is a male donor with ankylosing spondylitis.

This clonotype was counted only a few times. As DNA, the CDR3 is TGCAGTGCTAGAGCGCCGGGGGGGGGCGATACTGAAGCTTTCTTT. The encoded protein is CSARAPGGGDTEAFF. The rearrangement joins TRBV20-1 to TRBJ1-1, with a weak D call TRBD1 (6 bases). Trimming shortened V by 1 base and J by 5 bases, and 17 bases separated the two germline ends. There are 15 residues in the CDR3. Germline assignment: CDR1 DFQATT and CDR2 SNEGSKA (reference sequence).

V gene TRBV6-2 or TRBV6-3 combines with J gene TRBJ2-7; D not resolved. The CDR3 has 11 residues. Germline-derived CDR1 and CDR2 are MNHEY and SVGEGT. Trimming removed 2 bases from V and 5 bases from J, with 4 bases in between. CDR3: CASSYRHEQYF. The CDR3 nucleotides read TGTGCCAGCAGTTACCGGCACGAGCAGTACTTC.

This chain connects TRBV5-1 to TRBJ2-1, with no clear D. The CDR3 has 15 residues. Trimming stripped 0 bases from V and 2 bases from J, with 9 bases between. Germline V gene lookup returns CDR1 SGHRS and CDR2 YFSETQ. CDR3 nucleotides: TGCGCCAGCAGCTTGGACGGGTTGACCTACAATGAGCAGTTCTTC. It encodes CASSLDGLTYNEQFF.

This clonotype was seen many times. The CDR3 reads CATAPVAGGPADTQYF. CDR3 nucleotide sequence: TGTGCCACCGCGCCCGTAGCGGGAGGGCCGGCAGATACGCAGTATTTT. This chain links TRBV12-3 or TRBV12-4 with TRBJ2-3; the match to TRBD2 covers 11 bases. There are 16 residues in the CDR3. V was clipped by 10 bases and J by 4 bases; unmatched bases: 13.

This clonotype turned up a few times. The chain is built from TRBV7-2 and TRBJ2-5, with 7 bases lining up with TRBD1. CDR3 length: 17 amino acids. CDR1 is SGHTA, CDR2 FQGNSA, per germline. V lost 3 bases and J lost 2; bases outside the gene matches: 12. In DNA form, the CDR3 reads TGTGCCAGCAGCTTTCGGACAGGCTCTCGCCGACAAGAGACCCAGTACTTC. Its protein product is CASSFRTGSRRQETQYF.

The V and J genes are TRBV4-3 and TRBJ1-1; 11 bases align to TRBD1. V lost 1 base to trimming and J lost 0 bases; unmatched junction nucleotides: 4. The germline V gene has CDR1 LGHNA and CDR2 YSLEER. The CDR3 consists of 17 residues. CDR3 bases: TGCGCCAGCAGCCAAGGGACAGGGGGCCTCATGAACACTGAAGCTTTCTTT. The encoded protein is CASSQGTGGLMNTEAFF.

This clonotype was counted only a few times. The rearrangement links TRBV12-2 to TRBJ2-1; TRBD2 is the table's D call and was not checked against the DNA. TRBV12-2 is a documented pseudogene. The CDR3 has 13 amino acids. The CDR3 spells CASRLDLPNEQFF. In DNA form, the CDR3 reads TGTGCAAGTCGCTTAGACCTCCCCAATGAGCAGTTCTTC.

The rearrangement joins TRBV6-5 to TRBJ2-3; possible D gene TRBD1, 5 bases. The length of the CDR3 is 14 residues. V lost 2 bases and J lost 6, with 12 bases in between. Germline CDR1 and CDR2: MNHEY and SVGAGI. The CDR3 loop is CASSYVQGIDTQYF. For the CDR3, the DNA is TGTGCCAGCAGTTACGTCCAGGGTATTGATACGCAGTATTTT.

This chain joins TRBV14 and TRBJ2-7; maybe TRBD1 (6 bases). CDR1 SGHDN and CDR2 FVKESK come from the germline V gene. This CDR3 comprises 16 residues. Trimming took off 2 bases at V and 0 bases at J, with 14 bases between the two ends. CDR3 loop: CASSQIPRDISYEQYF. CDR3 nucleotide sequence: TGTGCCAGCAGCCAAATACCCCGGGACATCTCCTACGAGCAGTACTTC. Drawing the rest from reference TRBV14 and TRBJ2-7, the complete variable domain is EAGVTQFPSHSVIEKGQTVTLRCDPISGHDNLYWYRRVMGKEIKFLLHFVKESKQDESGMPNNRFLAERTGGTYSTLKVQPAELEDSGVYFCASSQIPRDISYEQYFGPGTRLTVT.

This clonotype was observed a few times. The chain is built from TRBV5-4 and TRBJ2-7; the D is unclear. The CDR3 is 14 residues long. The ends were cut back, 0 bases at V and 0 bases at J, with 7 bases in the middle. Germline CDR1 reads SGHNT; CDR2 reads YYREEE (reference sequence). The CDR3 sequence: CASSLDTSSYEQYF. The CDR3 DNA sequence: TGTGCCAGCAGCTTGGACACCAGCTCCTACGAGCAGTACTTC.

J is TRBJ2-2 and V is TRBV6-2 or TRBV6-3; no clear D. The CDR3 length is 14 residues. Germline CDR1 and CDR2: MNHEY and SVGEGT. The V and J ends lost 4 bases and 5 bases respectively, with 11 bases between them. The CDR3 DNA is TGTGCCAGCAGTTCTTACATGGGTACCGGGGAGCTGTTTTTT. Translation: CASSSYMGTGELFF.

This clonotype was recorded many times. The gene calls are TRBV20-1 and TRBJ2-7; no firm D call. Germline CDR1 DFQATT, CDR2 SNEGSKA (reference sequence). V was trimmed by 3 bases and J by 3 bases, leaving 9 bases between them. The CDR3 spans 12 residues. CDR3 sequence reads: CSASETHYEQYF. DNA of the CDR3: TGCAGTGCTAGTGAGACCCACTACGAGCAGTACTTC.

The genes are TRBV20-1 and TRBJ1-2; D remains unclear. From germline, CDR1 is DFQATT and CDR2 SNEGSKA (reference sequence). The CDR3 loop spans 13 amino acids. With 4 bases removed from V and 4 bases from J, the gap between germline ends came to 13 bases. CDR3 bases: TGCAGTGCTATTTCCGGACTTGGCTATGGCTACACCTTC. This encodes CSAISGLGYGYTF.

This clonotype came up a few times. CDR3 sequence (DNA): TGTGCCAGCTCACCTGGTAGACAGGGGGCGGGCGAGCAGTACTTC. Protein product: CASSPGRQGAGEQYF. The V call is TRBV18, the J call TRBJ2-7; 10 bases are shared with TRBD1. CDR1 KGHSH and CDR2 LQKENI come from the germline V gene. CDR3 length: 15 residues. V gave up 3 bases and J gave up 6 bases; unmatched junction bases: 8.

V usage is TRBV5-1 and J usage is TRBJ2-1; D unclear. Trimming cost V 5 bases and J 4 bases, with 13 bases left between them. CDR3 length: 14 residues. The V gene's germline CDR1 is SGHRS and CDR2 YFSETQ. CDR3 coding DNA: TGCGCCAGCAGTAGTCTCCCTTCATACAATGAGCAGTTCTTC. Translated, it gives CASSSLPSYNEQFF.

This clonotype was seen at least ten times. CDR3 DNA sequence: TGTGCCAGCAGCTTTACCCTGAGCTCCTACAATGAGCAGTTCTTC. Its translation: CASSFTLSSYNEQFF. The rearrangement uses TRBV7-2 and TRBJ2-1, with D unresolved. Germline V CDR1 and CDR2: SGHTA, FQGNSA. This CDR3 region has 15 residues. Trimming took 3 bases from V and 0 from J, leaving 9 bases between them.

The V gene is TRBV10-3, the J gene TRBJ2-2; D is possibly TRBD1 or TRBD2 (6 bases each). V was cut by 3 bases and J by 0 bases, with 11 bases left in between. This CDR3 spans 16 amino acids. Germline V CDR1 and CDR2: ENHRY, SYGVKD. CDR3 sequence: CAISEGGTSNTGELFF. CDR3 coding DNA: TGTGCCATCAGTGAAGGAGGGACATCGAACACCGGGGAGCTGTTTTTT.

V is TRBV7-2 and J is TRBJ1-2; 7 bases are shared with TRBD1. V shed 5 bases, J shed 2 bases, and the junction held 8 bases outside the gene matches. Germline CDR1 and CDR2: SGHTA and FQGNSA. The CDR3 length is 15 residues. CDR3 region: CASSQIDRANYGYTF. The CDR3 nucleotides are TGTGCCAGCAGCCAAATAGACAGGGCGAACTATGGCTACACCTTC.

The chain is built from TRBV7-2 and TRBJ2-7; D may be TRBD1 or TRBD2 (6 bases each). The CDR3 totals 14 residues. Trimming shortened V by 5 bases and J by 3 bases, and 14 bases separated the two germline ends. Per germline, CDR1 SGHTA and CDR2 FQGNSA. The CDR3 loop is CASSQGGLGYEQYF. CDR3 nucleotides: TGTGCCAGCAGCCAAGGGGGGTTGGGCTACGAGCAGTACTTC.

This clonotype came up a few times. The chain is built from TRBV4-3 and TRBJ1-1; D is perhaps TRBD1 (5 bases). V was clipped by 3 bases and J by 1 base, with 9 bases between them. The CDR3 contains 14 residues. Germline-derived CDR1 and CDR2 are LGHNA and YSLEER. CDR3 sequence reads: CASSQGRANTEAFF. The CDR3 DNA reads as TGCGCCAGCAGCCAGGGCAGGGCGAACACTGAAGCTTTCTTT.

This chain links TRBV20-1 with TRBJ1-1; D gene ambiguous. CDR1 DFQATT and CDR2 SNEGSKA come from the germline V gene (reference sequence). V lost 2 bases and J lost 3, with 7 bases in between. CDR3 length: 12 residues. CDR3 sequence: CSARQTDTEAFF. CDR3 bases: TGCAGTGCTAGACAGACTGACACTGAAGCTTTCTTT.

The chain employs TRBV29-1 and TRBJ1-2; the D gene is possibly TRBD1 (5 bases). The V end was cut by 2 bases, the J end by 4 bases, with 11 bases between. The CDR3 is made up of 13 amino acids. Germline V gene data show CDR1 as SQVTM and CDR2 as ANQGSEA. Here the CDR3 reads CSVEIPGGYGYTF. The CDR3, as DNA: TGCAGCGTTGAAATTCCGGGGGGCTATGGCTACACCTTC.

This clonotype was observed at least ten times. The chain couples TRBV10-3 to TRBJ1-1, with 7 nucleotides matching TRBD1. CDR3 length equals 12 residues. V dropped 10 bases and J dropped 2; count of bases not matched to a gene: 4. CDR1 ENHRY and CDR2 SYGVKD come from the germline V gene. CDR3 amino acids: CATRGTNTEAFF. CDR3 nucleotides: TGTGCCACCAGGGGGACCAACACTGAAGCTTTCTTT.

This clonotype was counted a few times. V gene TRBV5-1 combines with J gene TRBJ2-2; 8 nucleotides agree with TRBD2. The CDR3 spans 15 residues. V gave up 3 bases and J gave up 0 bases; unmatched junction bases: 1. Germline loops: CDR1 SGHRS, CDR2 YFSETQ. The CDR3 DNA sequence: TGCGCCAGCAGCTATAGCGGGACGAACACCGGGGAGCTGTTTTTT. It translates to CASSYSGTNTGELFF.

This clonotype was counted between two and nine times. The chain has TRBV9 and TRBJ1-1; no clear D. V was clipped by 0 bases and J by 4 bases, with 13 bases between them. Germline loops: CDR1 SGDLS, CDR2 YYNGEE. CDR3 size: 15 residues. CDR3 nucleotide sequence: TGTGCCAGCAGCGTAGGCTTCCGGGCGGTCACTGAAGCTTTCTTT. Amino acid sequence: CASSVGFRAVTEAFF.

The rearrangement joins TRBV5-6 to TRBJ1-2; 8 nucleotides align to TRBD1. In germline, CDR1 is SGHDT, CDR2 YYEEEE. The CDR3 runs 14 residues. V lost 1 base to trimming and J lost 7 bases; unmatched junction nucleotides: 6. CDR3 sequence: CASSLRQGAGGYTF. In DNA form, the CDR3 reads TGTGCCAGCAGCTTGCGCCAGGGGGCAGGTGGCTACACCTTC.

The genes are TRBV5-1 and TRBJ1-1; D might be TRBD1 (6 bases). V dropped 0 bases and J dropped 10 bases, with 13 bases sitting between them. Germline V gene data show CDR1 as SGHRS and CDR2 as YFSETQ. The CDR3 runs to 13 residues. CDR3 DNA sequence: TGCGCCAGCAGCTTGGAACTCAGGGGCCTAGCTTTCTTT. This codes for CASSLELRGLAFF.